This T cell receptor beta chain comes out of a study of blood T cell repertoires in COVID-19. On the study more broadly: T cells, B-cell-depleted T cells, or PBMCs supplied cDNA or gDNA.

Those who participated ranged in age from roughly 18 to 95 years and resided in about two dozen US areas. This CDR3 spans 13 amino acids. J gave up 2 bases and V 4 bases, and 1 base lay outside the gene matches. From germline, CDR1 is SQVTM and CDR2 ANQGSEA. Profiling relied on immunoSEQ multiplex PCR, and the TCRdb table lists in-frame clones only, not all of them. The sample consists of around 340,000 clones, around nine tenths of them appearing once. The sequencing sample was made of PBMCs or T cells enriched from blood (not recorded which). The chain carries TRBV29-1 and TRBJ2-7, with 11 bases matching TRBD2. The origin of this receptor is a woman aged 25 to 39 who had been exposed to COVID-19. The CDR3: CSVGLAGTYEQYF. Here the CDR3 DNA reads TGCAGCGTTGGACTAGCGGGAACCTACGAGCAGTACTTC.